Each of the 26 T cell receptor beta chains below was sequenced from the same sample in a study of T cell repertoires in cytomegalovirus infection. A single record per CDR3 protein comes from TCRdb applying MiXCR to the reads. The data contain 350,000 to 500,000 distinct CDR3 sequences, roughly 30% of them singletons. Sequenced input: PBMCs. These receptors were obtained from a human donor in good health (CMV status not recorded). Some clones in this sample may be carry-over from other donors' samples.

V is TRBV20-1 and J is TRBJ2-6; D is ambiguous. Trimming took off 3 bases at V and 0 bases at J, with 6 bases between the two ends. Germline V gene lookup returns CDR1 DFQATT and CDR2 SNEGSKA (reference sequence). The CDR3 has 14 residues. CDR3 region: CSASRPSGANVLTF. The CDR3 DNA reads TGCAGTGCTAGTCGCCCCTCTGGGGCCAACGTCCTGACTTTC.

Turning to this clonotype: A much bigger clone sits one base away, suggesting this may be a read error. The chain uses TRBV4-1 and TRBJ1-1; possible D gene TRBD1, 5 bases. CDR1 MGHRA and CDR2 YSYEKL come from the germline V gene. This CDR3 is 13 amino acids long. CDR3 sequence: CVSSRGGVTEAFF. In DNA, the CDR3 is TGCGTCAGCAGCCGGGGAGGGGTCACTGAAGCTTTCTTT.

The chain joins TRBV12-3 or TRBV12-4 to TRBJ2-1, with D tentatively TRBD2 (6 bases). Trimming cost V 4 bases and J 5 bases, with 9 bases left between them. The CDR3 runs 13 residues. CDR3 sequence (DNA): TGTGCCAGCAGTTATAGCGGACACAATGAGCAGTTCTTC. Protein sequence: CASSYSGHNEQFF.

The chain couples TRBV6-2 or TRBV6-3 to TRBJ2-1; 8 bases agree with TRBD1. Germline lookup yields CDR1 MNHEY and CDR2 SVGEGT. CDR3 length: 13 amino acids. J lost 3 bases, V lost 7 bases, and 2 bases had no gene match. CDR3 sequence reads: CASKGQGYNEQFF. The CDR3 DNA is TGTGCCAGCAAAGGACAGGGCTACAATGAGCAGTTCTTC.

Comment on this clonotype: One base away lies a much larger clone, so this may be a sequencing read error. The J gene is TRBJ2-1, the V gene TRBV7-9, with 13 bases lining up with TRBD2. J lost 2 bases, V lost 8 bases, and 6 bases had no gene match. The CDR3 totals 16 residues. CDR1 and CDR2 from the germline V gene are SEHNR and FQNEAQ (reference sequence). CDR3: CASGWTSGGTYNEQFF. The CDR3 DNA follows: TGTGCCAGCGGTTGGACTAGCGGGGGCACCTACAATGAGCAGTTCTTC.

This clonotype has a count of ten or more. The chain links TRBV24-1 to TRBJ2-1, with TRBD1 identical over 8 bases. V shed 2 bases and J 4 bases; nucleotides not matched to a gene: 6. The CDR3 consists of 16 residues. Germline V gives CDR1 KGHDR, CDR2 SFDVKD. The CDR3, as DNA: TGTGCCACCAGTGATTCCGGGACAGGAGTGTACAATGAGCAGTTCTTC. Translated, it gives CATSDSGTGVYNEQFF.

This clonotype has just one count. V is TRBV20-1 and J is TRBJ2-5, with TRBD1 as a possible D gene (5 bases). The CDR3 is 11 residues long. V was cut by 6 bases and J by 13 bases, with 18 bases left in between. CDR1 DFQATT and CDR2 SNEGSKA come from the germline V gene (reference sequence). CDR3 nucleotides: TGCAGTGCCACAGGTGGCGAGACCAGGTACTTC. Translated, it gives CSATGGETRYF.

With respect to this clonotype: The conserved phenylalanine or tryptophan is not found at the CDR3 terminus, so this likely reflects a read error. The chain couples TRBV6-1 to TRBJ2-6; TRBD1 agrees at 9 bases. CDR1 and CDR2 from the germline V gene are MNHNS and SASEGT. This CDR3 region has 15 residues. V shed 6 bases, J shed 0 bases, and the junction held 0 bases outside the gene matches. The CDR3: CASRTGGSGANVLTL. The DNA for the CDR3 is TGTGCCAGCAGGACAGGGGGCTCTGGGGCCAACGTCCTGACTTTA.

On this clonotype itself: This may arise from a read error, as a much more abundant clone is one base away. CDR3 coding DNA: TGTGCCAGCAGTTTGCGACAGGGGTACGAGGGGGCCCAGCATTTT. Its protein is CASSLRQGYEGAQHF. This chain connects TRBV28 to TRBJ1-5; 8 bases agree with TRBD1. Germline loops: CDR1 MDHEN, CDR2 SYDVKM. Unmatched junction bases numbered 12, after V lost 3 bases and J lost 11 bases. The CDR3 is made up of 15 amino acids.

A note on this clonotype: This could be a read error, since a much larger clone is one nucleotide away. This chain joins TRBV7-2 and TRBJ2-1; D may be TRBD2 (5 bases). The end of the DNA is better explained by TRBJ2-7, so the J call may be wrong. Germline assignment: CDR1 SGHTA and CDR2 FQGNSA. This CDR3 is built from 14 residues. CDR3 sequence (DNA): TGTGCCAGCAGCTTTCAAGCGGAGATTGGTGAGCAGTACTTC. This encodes CASSFQAEIGEQYF.

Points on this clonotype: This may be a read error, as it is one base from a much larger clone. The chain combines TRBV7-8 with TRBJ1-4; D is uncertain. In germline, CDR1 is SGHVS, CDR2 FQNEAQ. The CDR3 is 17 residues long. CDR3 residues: CARSLERPGTTNEKLFF. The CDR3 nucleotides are TGTGCCAGAAGCTTAGAACGTCCGGGCACAACTAATGAAAAACTGTTTTTT.

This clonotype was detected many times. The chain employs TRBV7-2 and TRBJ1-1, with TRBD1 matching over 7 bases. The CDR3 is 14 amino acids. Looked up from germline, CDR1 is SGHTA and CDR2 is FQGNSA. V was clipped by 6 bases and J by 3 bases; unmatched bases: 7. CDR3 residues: CASSPDRVDTEAFF. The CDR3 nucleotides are TGTGCCAGCAGTCCAGACAGGGTCGACACTGAAGCTTTCTTT.

The CDR3 coding sequence is TGTGCCACCAGTGATCCGGTCGTAAGTGACGAGCAGTACTTC. It is translated as CATSDPVVSDEQYF. This chain connects TRBV24-1 to TRBJ2-7; no definite D call. Germline V gene lookup returns CDR1 KGHDR and CDR2 SFDVKD. This CDR3 spans 14 amino acids. Deletions cut 3 bases from V and 5 bases from J, with 13 bases between.

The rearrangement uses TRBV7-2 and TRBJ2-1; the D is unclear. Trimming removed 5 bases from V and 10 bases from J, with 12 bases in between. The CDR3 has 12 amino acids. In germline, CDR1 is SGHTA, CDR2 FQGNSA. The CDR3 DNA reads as TGTGCCAGCAGCGCCCGCCTGGGGGAGCAGTTCTTC. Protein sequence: CASSARLGEQFF.

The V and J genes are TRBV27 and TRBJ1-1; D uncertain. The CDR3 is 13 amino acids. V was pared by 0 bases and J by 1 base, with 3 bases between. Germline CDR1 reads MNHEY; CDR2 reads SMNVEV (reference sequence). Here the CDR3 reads CASSLSWNTEAFF. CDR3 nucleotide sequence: TGTGCCAGCAGTTTATCTTGGAACACTGAAGCTTTCTTT.

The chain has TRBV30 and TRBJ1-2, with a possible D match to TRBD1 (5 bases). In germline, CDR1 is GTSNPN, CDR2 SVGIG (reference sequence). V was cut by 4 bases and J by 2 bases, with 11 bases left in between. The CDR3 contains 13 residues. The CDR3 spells CAWMGGYNYGYTF. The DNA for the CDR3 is TGTGCCTGGATGGGGGGGTACAACTATGGCTACACCTTC.

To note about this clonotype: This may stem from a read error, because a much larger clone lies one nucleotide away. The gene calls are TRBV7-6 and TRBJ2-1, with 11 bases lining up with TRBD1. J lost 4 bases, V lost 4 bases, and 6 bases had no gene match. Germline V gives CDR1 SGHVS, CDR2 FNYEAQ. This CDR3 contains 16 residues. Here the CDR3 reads CASSSRTGGPYNEQFF. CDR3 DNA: TGTGCCAGCAGCTCCCGGACAGGGGGCCCATACAATGAGCAGTTCTTC.

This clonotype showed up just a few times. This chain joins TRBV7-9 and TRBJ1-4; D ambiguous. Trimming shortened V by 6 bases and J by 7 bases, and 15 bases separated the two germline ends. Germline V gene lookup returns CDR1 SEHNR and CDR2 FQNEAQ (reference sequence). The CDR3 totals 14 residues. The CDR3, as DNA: TGTGCCAGCAGTCCCCCGGGATTGGGTGAAAAACTGTTTTTT. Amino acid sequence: CASSPPGLGEKLFF.

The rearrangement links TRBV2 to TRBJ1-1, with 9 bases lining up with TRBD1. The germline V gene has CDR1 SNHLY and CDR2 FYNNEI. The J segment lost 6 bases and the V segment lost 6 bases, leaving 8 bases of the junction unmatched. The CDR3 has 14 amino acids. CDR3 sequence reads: CASRPRQGGSEAFF. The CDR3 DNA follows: TGTGCCAGCAGACCTAGACAGGGGGGGTCTGAAGCTTTCTTT. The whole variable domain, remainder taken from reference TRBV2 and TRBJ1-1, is EPEVTQTPSHQVTQMGQEVILRCVPISNHLYFYWYRQILGQKVEFLVSFYNNEISEKSEIFDDQFSVERPDGSNFTLKIRSTKLEDSAMYFCASRPRQGGSEAFFGQGTRLTVV.

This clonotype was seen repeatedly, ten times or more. CDR3 in amino acids: CASSLQARGFQPQHF. The CDR3 region has the DNA TGTGCCAGCAGCTTACAGGCTAGGGGGTTTCAGCCCCAGCATTTT. The chain joins TRBV7-8 to TRBJ1-5, with a weak D call TRBD1 (6 bases). Germline V gene data show CDR1 as SGHVS and CDR2 as FQNEAQ. The CDR3 loop spans 15 amino acids. V dropped 2 bases and J dropped 6 bases, with 14 bases sitting between them.

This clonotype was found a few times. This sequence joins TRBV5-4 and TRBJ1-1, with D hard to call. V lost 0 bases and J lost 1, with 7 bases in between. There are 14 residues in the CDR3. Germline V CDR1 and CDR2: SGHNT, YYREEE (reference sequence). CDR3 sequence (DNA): TGTGCCAGCAGCTTGGTGGGCCCGAACACTGAAGCTTTCTTT. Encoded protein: CASSLVGPNTEAFF. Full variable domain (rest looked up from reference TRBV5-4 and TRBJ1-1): ETGVTQSPTHLIKTRGQQVTLRCSSQSGHNTVSWYQQALGQGPQFIFQYYREEENGRGNFPPRFSGLQFPNYSSELNVNALELDDSALYLCASSLVGPNTEAFFGQGTRLTVV.

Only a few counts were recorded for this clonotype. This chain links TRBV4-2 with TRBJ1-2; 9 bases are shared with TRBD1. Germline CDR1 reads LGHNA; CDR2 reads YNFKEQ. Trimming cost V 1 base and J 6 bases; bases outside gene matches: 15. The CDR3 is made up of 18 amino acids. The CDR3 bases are TGTGCCAGCAGCCAAGCCTACAGGGGGCTAAAGCAGGGTCATGGCTACACCTTC. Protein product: CASSQAYRGLKQGHGYTF.

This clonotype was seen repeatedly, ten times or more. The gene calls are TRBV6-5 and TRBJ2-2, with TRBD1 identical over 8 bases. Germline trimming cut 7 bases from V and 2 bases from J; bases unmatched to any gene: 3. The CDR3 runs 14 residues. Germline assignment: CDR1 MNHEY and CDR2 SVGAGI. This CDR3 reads CASMQGANTGELFF. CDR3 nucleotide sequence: TGTGCCAGCATGCAGGGGGCAAACACCGGGGAGCTGTTTTTT.

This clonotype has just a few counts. CDR3 amino acids: CASSDLGRGINDEQFF. Here the CDR3 DNA reads TGTGCCAGCAGTGATCTTGGGCGGGGGATCAACGATGAGCAGTTCTTC. This rearrangement joins TRBV25-1 to TRBJ2-1; 7 nucleotides align to TRBD2. J lost 8 bases, V lost 3 bases, and 13 bases had no gene match. This CDR3 is 16 amino acids long. Germline V gene sequence: CDR1 MGHDK, CDR2 SYGVNS. The whole variable domain, filled in from reference TRBV25-1 and TRBJ2-1, reads EADIYQTPRYLVIGTGKKITLECSQTMGHDKMYWYQQDPGMELHLIHYSYGVNSTEKGDLSSESTVSRIRTEHFPLTLESARPSHTSQYLCASSDLGRGINDEQFFGPGTRLTVL.

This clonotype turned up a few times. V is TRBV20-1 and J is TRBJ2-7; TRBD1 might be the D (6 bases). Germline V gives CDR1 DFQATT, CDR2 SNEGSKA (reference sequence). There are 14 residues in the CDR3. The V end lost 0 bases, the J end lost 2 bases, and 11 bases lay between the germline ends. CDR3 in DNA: TGCAGTGCTAGAGAGTCCGACAGGCCCTACGAGCAGTACTTC. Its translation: CSARESDRPYEQYF.

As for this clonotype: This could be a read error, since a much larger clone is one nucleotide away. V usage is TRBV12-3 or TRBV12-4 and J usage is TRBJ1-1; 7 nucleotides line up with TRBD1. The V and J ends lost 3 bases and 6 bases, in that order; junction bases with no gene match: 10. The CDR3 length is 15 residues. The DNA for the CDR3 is TGTGCCAGCAGTTTGGCAGGGACAGTAGTTGCTGAAGCTTTCTTT. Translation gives CASSLAGTVVAEAFF.